These 18 T cell receptor beta chains were all obtained from the same sample, sequenced in a study of regulatory T cells in long-lasting Graves disease. Time point in this sample: newly diagnosed GD, antithyroid drugs for less than 3 months. PBMC RNA served as the TCR library source. To make TCR beta libraries, researchers used iRepertoire HTBI primers and Arm-PCR of CDR3 regions. TCRdb passed the multiplex PCR reads through MiXCR, listing each CDR3 protein once. In the table there are around 450,000 distinct CDR3 sequences, around 15% of which are singletons. Another study also made use of these data, one on T cells in Graves' hyperthyroidism and ophthalmopathy.

Sequenced here: peripheral blood mononuclear cells (PBMCs), sampled at new diagnosis, from a patient treated with antithyroid drugs. These receptors were obtained from a man in his forties with Graves disease.

This clonotype was seen at least ten times. V is TRBV24-1 and J is TRBJ2-3, with 9 positions matching TRBD2. From germline, CDR1 is KGHDR and CDR2 SFDVKD. The CDR3 runs to 15 residues. J was trimmed by 1 base and V by 3 bases; bases with no gene match: 1. CDR3 in amino acids: CATSDRTSGTDTQYF. The CDR3 DNA follows: TGTGCCACCAGTGATCGGACTAGCGGCACAGATACGCAGTATTTT.

This clonotype came up many times. This rearrangement joins TRBV12-3 or TRBV12-4 to TRBJ2-1; possibly TRBD2 for D (5 bases). Trimming took 6 bases from V and 15 from J, leaving 15 bases between them. CDR3 length: 11 residues. The chain's CDR3 is CASSPSTAPFF. CDR3 coding DNA: TGTGCCAGCAGCCCTAGCACCGCGCCGTTCTTC.

About this clonotype itself: This may be a read error, as it is one base from a much larger clone. The CDR3 ends on some other residue instead of the conserved phenylalanine or tryptophan, so this is likely a read error. The chain joins TRBV11-2 to TRBJ2-1, with a tentative D call TRBD2 (6 bases). This CDR3 has 16 amino acids. V was pared by 1 base and J by 3 bases, with 13 bases between. Germline lookup yields CDR1 SGHAT and CDR2 FQNNGV. CDR3 bases: TGTGCCAGCAGCTTAGTATCCCTAGCGTACTACAATGAGCAGTTCTCC. Protein: CASSLVSLAYYNEQFS.

The chain is built from TRBV12-5 and TRBJ2-1; 10 nucleotides line up with TRBD2. The germline gives CDR1 LGHNT, CDR2 FRNRAP. V was clipped by 2 bases and J by 7 bases; unmatched bases: 20. The CDR3 extends over 20 amino acids. DNA of the CDR3: TGTGCTAGTGGTTTGCCCCCCCTCGGGGCCGCTAGCGGGAGCAGAAATGAGCAGTTCTTC. This encodes CASGLPPLGAASGSRNEQFF. The full variable domain, completed using reference TRBV12-5 and TRBJ2-1, is DARVTQTPRHKVTEMGQEVTMRCQPILGHNTVFWYRQTMMQGLELLAYFRNRAPLDDSGMPKDRFSAEMPDATLATLKIQPSEPRDSAVYFCASGLPPLGAASGSRNEQFFGPGTRLTVL.

There are a few counts of this clonotype. The chain links TRBV12-3 or TRBV12-4 to TRBJ2-7; 7 bases are shared with TRBD2. J was trimmed by 6 bases and V by 1 base; bases with no gene match: 6. The CDR3 runs to 14 residues. In nucleotides, the CDR3 is TGTGCCAGCAGTTTAGGGACTAGACAATCCGAGCAGTACTTC. Its protein is CASSLGTRQSEQYF.

In the case of this clonotype: It may be a read error: a sequence one base away is much more abundant. V is TRBV6-4 and J is TRBJ2-7; D may be TRBD2 (6 bases). Deletions cut 8 bases from V and 3 bases from J, with 17 bases between. This CDR3 spans 14 amino acids. Germline lookup yields CDR1 MRHNA and CDR2 SNTAGT. The CDR3 here is CASGLSGSSYEQYF. Written as DNA, the CDR3 is TGTGCCAGCGGACTATCAGGGTCGAGCTACGAGCAGTACTTC.

In this sample, this clonotype turned up many times. This sequence joins TRBV28 and TRBJ1-6; D remains unclear. CDR1 and CDR2 (germline): MDHEN, SYDVKM. CDR3 size: 14 residues. V was cut by 6 bases and J by 10 bases, with 16 bases left in between. CDR3 in amino acids: CASRKTARQSPLHF. The DNA for the CDR3 is TGTGCCAGCAGAAAGACGGCTCGTCAATCACCCCTCCACTTT.

This clonotype has just a few counts. The DNA of the CDR3 is TGTGCCAGCAGCCAAGCTCGAGGGGCGACTAATGAAAAACTGTTTTTT. Translation gives CASSQARGATNEKLFF. The chain uses TRBV3-1 and TRBJ1-4; a possible D gene is TRBD1 (5 bases). V dropped 1 base and J dropped 2 bases, with 11 bases sitting between them. The CDR3 has 16 amino acids. CDR1 and CDR2 (germline): LGHDT, YNNKEL (reference sequence). The complete variable domain, with remaining parts taken from reference TRBV3-1 and TRBJ1-4, reads DTAVSQTPKYLVTQMGNDKSIKCEQNLGHDTMYWYKQDSKKFLKIMFSYNNKELIINETVPNRFSPKSPDKAHLNLHINSLELGDSAVYFCASSQARGATNEKLFFGSGTQLSVL.

This clonotype has at least ten counts. This sequence joins TRBV20-1 and TRBJ2-5; 8 bases are a match to TRBD2. The CDR3 is made up of 15 amino acids. J was trimmed by 0 bases and V by 3 bases; bases with no gene match: 6. The germline V gene encodes CDR1 DFQATT and CDR2 SNEGSKA (reference sequence). CDR3: CSASLWRGDQETQYF. CDR3 DNA sequence: TGCAGTGCTAGCCTCTGGCGGGGGGACCAAGAGACCCAGTACTTC.

This clonotype was recorded at least ten times. The gene calls are TRBV5-1 and TRBJ2-3, with TRBD1 matching 9 bases. The CDR3 covers 15 residues. Germline V gene lookup returns CDR1 SGHRS and CDR2 YFSETQ. After removal of 7 bases from V and 2 bases from J, the junction contained 8 bases not matched to a gene. CDR3: CASYRRDRDTDTQYF. CDR3 in DNA: TGCGCCAGCTACCGCCGGGACAGGGACACAGATACGCAGTATTTT.

This clonotype was seen at least ten times. One end of the junction varies from germline; a read error may be responsible. The rearrangement uses TRBV7-2 and TRBJ2-1; D is ambiguous. Germline CDR1 SGHTA, CDR2 FQGNSA. The CDR3 is 14 residues long. The CDR3 DNA follows: TGCGCCAGCAGACAACAGAATTCCTACAATGAGCAGTTCTTC. Translated: CASRQQNSYNEQFF.

The chain employs TRBV9 and TRBJ2-7, with 7 bases identical to TRBD1. V shed 3 bases, J shed 2 bases, and the junction held 8 bases outside the gene matches. Germline V gene sequence: CDR1 SGDLS, CDR2 YYNGEE. The CDR3 loop spans 15 amino acids. The CDR3 DNA is TGTGCCAGCAGCGCCCAAGCACAGGGGCCCTACGAGCAGTACTTC. Amino acid sequence: CASSAQAQGPYEQYF.

This clonotype showed up many times. The V gene is TRBV11-2, the J gene TRBJ1-1, with no clear D. Germline V gene data show CDR1 as SGHAT and CDR2 as FQNNGV. V was trimmed by 6 bases and J by 0 bases, leaving 11 bases between them. The CDR3 is 14 amino acids. CDR3 sequence: CASRAAVMNTEAFF. The DNA of the CDR3 is TGTGCCAGCAGGGCGGCAGTCATGAACACTGAAGCTTTCTTT.

Remarks on this clonotype: The missing conserved phenylalanine or tryptophan at the end of this CDR3 makes a read error likely. The CDR3 DNA sequence: TGTGCCAGCAGCCACCCCTCCTACGAGCAGTACCTC. Its translation: CASSHPSYEQYL. The V and J genes are TRBV12-3 or TRBV12-4 and TRBJ2-7; D remains ambiguous. The CDR3 consists of 12 residues. V was cut by 6 bases and J by 0 bases, with 6 bases left in between.

This clonotype was counted ten times or more. The CDR3 loop reads CASSIGLAGALPYEQYF. CDR3 nucleotide sequence: TGTGCCAGCAGCATCGGACTAGCGGGAGCGTTACCCTACGAGCAGTACTTC. The V call is TRBV7-8, the J call TRBJ2-7, with TRBD2 matching 13 bases. The CDR3 is made up of 17 amino acids. Looked up from germline, CDR1 is SGHVS and CDR2 is FQNEAQ. V gave up 5 bases and J gave up 2 bases; unmatched junction bases: 9. Filled out from reference TRBV7-8 and TRBJ2-7, the complete variable domain reads GAGVSQSPRYKVAKRGQDVALRCDPISGHVSLFWYQQALGQGPEFLTYFQNEAQLDKSGLPSDRFFAERPEGSVSTLKIQRTQQEDSAVYLCASSIGLAGALPYEQYFGPGTRLTVT.

This rearrangement joins TRBV7-6 to TRBJ1-1; 8 positions agree with TRBD1. The germline V gene has CDR1 SGHVS and CDR2 FNYEAQ. The junction had 6 bases not matched to a gene; V was cut back by 5 bases and J by 4 bases. There are 14 residues in the CDR3. CDR3: CASSPRTGPTEAFF. The DNA of the CDR3 is TGTGCCAGCAGCCCCCGGACAGGGCCCACTGAAGCTTTCTTT.

This clonotype was counted a few times. CDR3 residues: CAVGSGELFF. Written as DNA, the CDR3 is TGTGCCGTCGGGTCCGGGGAGCTGTTTTTT. The chain couples TRBV28 to TRBJ2-2; D is ambiguous. With 11 bases removed from V and 6 bases from J, the gap between germline ends came to 7 bases. Germline V gives CDR1 MDHEN, CDR2 SYDVKM. The CDR3 consists of 10 residues. The full variable domain, rest sourced from reference TRBV28 and TRBJ2-2, is DVKVTQSSRYLVKRTGEKVFLECVQDMDHENMFWYRQDPGLGLRLIYFSYDVKMKEKGDIPEGYSVSREKKERFSLILESASTNQTSMYLCAVGSGELFFGEGSRLTVL.

V and J are TRBV2 and TRBJ2-1; 9 bases fit TRBD2. Germline assignment: CDR1 SNHLY and CDR2 FYNNEI. The length of the CDR3 is 14 residues. The V segment lost 9 bases and the J segment 0 bases; nucleotides outside the gene matches: 3. This chain's CDR3 is CASFSGSSYNEQFF. For the CDR3, the DNA is TGTGCCAGTTTTAGCGGGAGCTCCTACAATGAGCAGTTCTTC.